A selection of T cell receptor beta chains follows, all from one sample in a study of neoadjuvant anti-PD-1 for oral cavity cancer. Profiling relied on immunoSEQ multiplex PCR, and the TCRdb table lists in-frame clones only, not all of them. Among about 16,000 clones listed, about three quarters were seen once. The material sequenced was PBMCs, taken before nivolumab (anti-PD-1) treatment. These receptors all stem from a person between 40 and 85 years old with oral cavity squamous cell carcinoma. The CDR3 runs from the conserved cysteine through the conserved F or W. The order of the fields is V gene, clone size, J gene, D gene, CDR3 protein, CDR3 DNA. The D gene is left open where the match is weak. The listing skips clone size in some rows; elsewhere it reads once, few, many or a size class.

>TRBV5-8|NA|TRBJ2-3|NA
CASGDFFTDTQYF
TGTGCCAGCGGGGACTTTTTCACAGATACGCAGTATTTT
>TRBV11-2|NA|TRBJ2-5|NA
CASSHFVRETQYF
TGTGCCAGCAGCCACTTCGTTCGAGAGACCCAGTACTTC
>TRBV30|few|TRBJ1-3|NA
CAWSPATSGNTIYF
TGTGCCTGGAGTCCCGCGACCTCTGGAAACACCATATATTTT
>TRBV27|once|TRBJ1-2|TRBD1
CASSPRTGVYYGYTF
TGTGCCAGCAGTCCTCGGACAGGGGTGTACTATGGCTACACCTTC
>TRBV19|few|TRBJ1-6|TRBD1
CASSQTGGGNSPLHF
TGTGCCAGTAGTCAAACAGGGGGCGGTAATTCACCCCTCCACTTT
>TRBV10-3|few|TRBJ2-3|NA
CAISEGADTQYF
TGTGCCATCAGCGAGGGAGCAGATACGCAGTATTTT
>TRBV30|NA|TRBJ2-7|TRBD2
CAWSPPGGRAYEQYF
TGTGCCTGGAGTCCCCCGGGGGGGCGCGCCTACGAGCAGTACTTC
>TRBV10-2|NA|TRBJ2-7|TRBD1
CASSDVGQGYSYEQYF
TGCGCCAGCAGTGATGTGGGACAGGGATACTCCTACGAGCAGTACTTC
>TRBV15|NA|TRBJ2-5|NA
CATSRDRLALETQYF
TGTGCCACCAGCAGAGATCGGCTAGCCTTGGAGACCCAGTACTTC
>TRBV10-3|NA|TRBJ1-2|NA
CAITHQGKGSNYGYTF
TGTGCCATCACGCACCAGGGAAAGGGGTCTAACTATGGCTACACCTTC
>TRBV2|NA|TRBJ1-1|NA
CASRPFGYTEAFF
TGTGCCAGTCGACCATTTGGGTACACTGAAGCTTTCTTT
>TRBV6-1|NA|TRBJ1-1|NA
CATNRGNTEAFF
TGTGCCACCAACCGAGGGAACACTGAAGCTTTCTTT
>TRBV9|NA|TRBJ2-3|TRBD1
CASSTRTGMSADTQYF
TGTGCCAGCAGCACTCGGACAGGGATGAGTGCAGATACGCAGTATTTT
>TRBV7-8|NA|TRBJ2-7|NA
CASSPVIIPPSAAYEQYF
TGTGCCAGCAGCCCCGTTATTATTCCGCCTAGCGCGGCCTACGAGCAGTACTTC
>TRBV7-2|NA|TRBJ1-3|NA
CASSLGPLTGNTIYF
TGTGCCAGCAGCTTAGGTCCATTGACTGGAAACACCATATATTTT
>TRBV5-1|NA|TRBJ2-7|NA
CASSFFEREQYF
TGCGCCAGCAGCTTCTTTGAGAGGGAGCAGTACTTC
>TRBV2|NA|TRBJ2-3|NA
CASKSTDTQYF
TGTGCCAGCAAGAGCACAGATACGCAGTATTTT
>TRBV6-1|NA|TRBJ1-6|NA
CASPARRGDNSPLHF
TGTGCCAGCCCCGCACGACGTGGGGATAATTCACCCCTCCACTTT
>TRBV10-3|NA|TRBJ2-5|NA
CAITPTGGNQETQYF
TGTGCCATCACTCCTACGGGGGGCAACCAAGAGACCCAGTACTTC
>TRBV5-6|NA|TRBJ2-7|TRBD2
CASSQGLAPSYEQYF
TGTGCCAGCAGCCAGGGACTAGCGCCTAGTTACGAGCAGTACTTC
>TRBV5-6|NA|TRBJ2-7|NA
CASSLTSSSYEQYF
TGTGCCAGCAGCTTAACTTCTAGCTCCTACGAGCAGTACTTC
>TRBV5-4|few|TRBJ2-1|NA
CASSFNNEQFF
TGTGCCAGCAGCTTCAACAATGAGCAGTTCTTC
>TRBV11-2|NA|TRBJ2-7|NA
CASSFPLAYEQYF
TGTGCCAGCAGCTTTCCCTTGGCCTACGAGCAGTACTTC
>TRBV5-1|NA|TRBJ2-3|NA
CASSLDAASDTQYF
TGCGCCAGCAGCTTGGATGCAGCCTCAGATACGCAGTATTTT
>TRBV6-1|NA|TRBJ2-1|TRBD2
CASRTSGVYNEQFF
TGTGCCAGCAGGACTAGCGGGGTTTACAATGAGCAGTTCTTC
>TRBV27|NA|TRBJ2-1|NA
CASYSAHEQFF
TGTGCCAGCTACAGTGCCCATGAGCAGTTCTTC
>TRBV7-8|few|TRBJ1-1|NA
CASSTTTGNTEAFF
TGTGCCAGCAGCACTACTACAGGAAACACTGAAGCTTTCTTT
>TRBV28|NA|TRBJ2-2|NA
CASTKTVNTGELFF
TGTGCCAGCACCAAGACAGTTAACACCGGGGAGCTGTTTTTT